This record covers a single TCR beta chain. The specificity of this receptor is unknown. One end of the junction fails to match germline, which may point to a read error. TCRbeta CDR3 regions were amplified from genomic DNA by means of the immunoSEQ Assay, a bias-controlled multiplex PCR. For the original study's pipeline: Within the assay, amplification of reference gene primers was used to estimate how many nucleated cells each sample contained. To quantify the absolute abundance of each unique TCRbeta CDR3 rearrangement, sequence reads were collapsed and filtered. For each sample, productive Simpson clonality was calculated as the square root of Simpson's diversity index over productive rearrangements. In TCRdb, the immuneACCESS table is reduced to in-frame sequences with V and J assigned. These tables do not hold every clone; where another copy was compared, an unresolved V gene accounts for under half, and the others remain unexplained. The DNA was the basis for D and trimming; V, J and clone size are from that table. The sample table shows under 300,000 clones, and around 89% are seen once. The ten largest clones represent roughly 2.5% of the sample.

Participants in the prospective study were aged about 18 to 95 years, lived in approximately 26 United States geographic areas, and enrolled through a virtual design. In the prospective study, cohorts were assigned on the basis of participant-reported clinical history obtained from a screening survey and a study questionnaire. Recovered participants in ImmuneRACE Cohort 3 were defined by two consecutive negative NP/OP PCR tests, clearance by a healthcare professional, or resolution of symptoms. Mobile phlebotomists in the prospective study collected whole blood, serum and a nasopharyngeal or oropharyngeal swab from every participant. Over an approximately 2-month period, participants in the prospective study had the option of providing additional blood draws and questionnaires. Prospective study blood samples were shipped either frozen or at room temperature before DNA extraction. This entry comes from a study of blood T cell repertoires in COVID-19 (dated by TCRdb to about 2020). Background on the whole study: Collaborator samples came from the United States, Italy and Spain and covered acute and convalescent phases of COVID-19. The prospective study material was composed of cDNA or gDNA derived from T cells, B-cell-depleted T cells, or PBMCs. Deeply sampled blood TCRbeta repertoires from subjects exposed to, actively infected with, or recovered from COVID-19 were included in the dataset. The repertoires were made available in a free public database intended to serve as a resource for research on the immune response to SARS-CoV-2. The samples were drawn from the first 160 participants of the ongoing ImmuneRACE study and from some 1,300 subjects provided by 6 global collaborators. Nearly every sample came with metadata listing a de-identified subject ID, COVID-19 status, age in years and sex. HLA class I and class II types, where available, came from metadata supplied by the sample provider rather than from assay-based typing. The investigation overall reported the following: The quantity of clinical and demographic metadata differed by source and by participant and was supplied without curation.

Measured from the cysteine to the phenylalanine, the CDR3 is 17 residues long. The sequence is cut down to CDR3 DNA, 51 bases in frame from base 1. CDR1 and CDR2, looked up from the germline V gene, are MDHEN and SYDVKM. The sequence was collected from a woman aged 18-35 years who had recovered from COVID-19. The sequencing input was PBMCs or T cells enriched from blood (not recorded which). Recombination linked TRBV28 to TRBJ2-5; the D segment could be TRBD2, given 5 matching bases. The DNA reads as follows: TGTGCCAGCATGCCGGTGAGGGAGTTTGGTGTTCAAGAGGCCCAGTACTTC. Its protein is CASMPVREFGVQEAQYF. This CDR3, with the reference TRBV28 and TRBJ2-5 proteins standing in past its ends, gives the full variable domain DVKVTQSSRYLVKRTGEKVFLECVQDMDHENMFWYRQDPGLGLRLIYFSYDVKMKEKGDIPEGYSVSREKKERFSLILESASTNQTSMYLCASMPVREFGVQEAQYFGPGTRLLVL.